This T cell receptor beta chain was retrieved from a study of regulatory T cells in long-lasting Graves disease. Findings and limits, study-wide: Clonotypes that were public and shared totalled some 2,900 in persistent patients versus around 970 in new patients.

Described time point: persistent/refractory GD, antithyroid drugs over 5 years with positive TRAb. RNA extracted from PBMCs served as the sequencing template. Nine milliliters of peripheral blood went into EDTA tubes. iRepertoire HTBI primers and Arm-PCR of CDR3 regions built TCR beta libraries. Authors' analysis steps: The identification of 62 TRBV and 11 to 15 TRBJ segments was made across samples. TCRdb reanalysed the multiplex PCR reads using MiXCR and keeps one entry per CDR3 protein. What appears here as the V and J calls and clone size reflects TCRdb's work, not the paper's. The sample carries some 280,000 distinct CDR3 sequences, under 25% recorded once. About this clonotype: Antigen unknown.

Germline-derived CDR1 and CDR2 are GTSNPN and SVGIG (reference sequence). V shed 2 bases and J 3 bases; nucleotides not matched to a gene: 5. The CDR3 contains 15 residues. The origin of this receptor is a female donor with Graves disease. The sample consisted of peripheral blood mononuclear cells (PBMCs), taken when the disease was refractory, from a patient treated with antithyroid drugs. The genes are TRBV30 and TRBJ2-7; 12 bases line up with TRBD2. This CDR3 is CAWSRPGLAGYEQYF. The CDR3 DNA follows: TGTGCCTGGAGTCGACCGGGACTAGCGGGCTACGAGCAGTACTTC. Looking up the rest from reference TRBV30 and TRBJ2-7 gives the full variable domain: SQTIHQWPATLVQPVGSPLSLECTVEGTSNPNLYWYRQAAGRGLQLLFYSVGIGQISSEVPQNLSASRPQDRQFILSSKKLLLSDSGFYLCAWSRPGLAGYEQYFGPGTRLTVT.